A single sample gave rise to the 5 T cell receptor beta chains below, sequenced in a study of T cells in Graves' hyperthyroidism and ophthalmopathy. RNA transcripts yielded amplified TCR beta CDR3 regions. In the first-round RT-PCR of the TCR CDR3, the HTBI primer set was used. TCRdb called the multiplex PCR reads again in MiXCR, with one record for every CDR3 protein. This table has roughly 840,000 distinct CDR3 sequences, over 35% appearing once. Sequencing was performed on blood. All receptors come from a man between 18 and 35 years old with Graves' hyperthyroidism.

This clonotype was counted at least ten times. The chain carries TRBV19 and TRBJ2-2, with TRBD1 matching 7 bases. CDR1 and CDR2 (germline): LNHDA, SQIVND (reference sequence). With 3 bases clipped from V and 2 bases from J, the junction kept 3 bases outside the gene matches. The CDR3 is 15 amino acids. The CDR3 region is CASSIGTANTGELFF. CDR3 DNA sequence: TGTGCCAGTAGTATCGGGACAGCCAACACCGGGGAGCTGTTTTTT. Complete variable domain (other parts from reference TRBV19 and TRBJ2-2): DGGITQSPKYLFRKEGQNVTLSCEQNLNHDAMYWYRQDPGQGLRLIYYSQIVNDFQKGDIAEGYSVSREKKESFPLTVTSAQKNPTAFYLCASSIGTANTGELFFGEGSRLTVL.

V gene TRBV25-1 combines with J gene TRBJ2-7, with 8 bases identical to TRBD1. CDR3 length: 12 residues. Germline V gene lookup returns CDR1 MGHDK and CDR2 SYGVNS. Germline trimming cut 6 bases from V and 6 bases from J; bases unmatched to any gene: 4. The CDR3 bases are TGTGCCAGCAGGGAACAGGGGGGCGAGCAGTACTTC. Residues: CASREQGGEQYF.

This clonotype appeared many times. The chain couples TRBV12-3 or TRBV12-4 to TRBJ1-3; D is uncertain. CDR3 length equals 15 residues. Trimming left V 7 bases short and J 0 bases short, with 13 bases between. The CDR3 region is CASKNALSSGNTIYF. The CDR3 DNA reads as TGTGCCAGCAAAAATGCGTTAAGCTCTGGAAACACCATATATTTT.

V and J are TRBV10-3 and TRBJ1-5; 9 bases fit TRBD1. J was trimmed by 6 bases and V by 10 bases; bases with no gene match: 7. The CDR3 is 13 amino acids. CDR1 ENHRY and CDR2 SYGVKD come from the germline V gene. CDR3 DNA sequence: TGTGCCAGCCGGGACAGGGCTTTTCAGCCCCAGCATTTT. Protein product: CASRDRAFQPQHF.

This clonotype was picked up a small number of times. The chain uses TRBV9 and TRBJ1-3, with no clear D. The CDR3 runs 15 residues. The ends were cut back, 0 bases at V and 5 bases at J, with 12 bases in the middle. Germline V gene data show CDR1 as SGDLS and CDR2 as YYNGEE. The CDR3 DNA reads TGTGCCAGCAGCGTAGGTGAATTCGGGAGAAACACCATATATTTT. Translated, it gives CASSVGEFGRNTIYF.